The rows below give T cell receptor beta chains drawn from one sample of a study of control samples from healthy donors and cancer patients. Generated by immunoSEQ multiplex PCR, the TCRdb table keeps only in-frame clones and is missing some. This sample has more than 95,000 clones, with 90% to 95% found just once. The sample was blood. The receptors stem from a man younger than 35 in good health. CDR3s include the opening cysteine and the closing phenylalanine or tryptophan. A D gene is named only where the DNA matches it firmly. Some rows have no size entry. The others give once, few or many, or a class for an expanded clone.

J: TRBJ1-2
V: TRBV18
size: NA
D: NA
length: 17
CDR3: CASSPLRPTGTNYGYTF
DNA: TGTGCCAGCTCACCACTGCGTCCTACAGGGACCAACTATGGCTACACCTTC

J: TRBJ2-7
V: TRBV19
size: NA
D: NA
length: 14
CDR3: CASSQAGAKGEQYF
DNA: TGTGCCAGTAGTCAAGCCGGGGCCAAAGGCGAGCAGTACTTC

J: TRBJ1-5
V: TRBV12-3/TRBV12-4
size: NA
D: NA
length: 13
CDR3: CASRGRRDQPQHF
DNA: TGTGCCAGCCGGGGACGGAGAGATCAGCCCCAGCATTTT

J: TRBJ1-3
V: TRBV6-5
size: NA
D: NA
length: 15
CDR3: CASSSRLRSGNTIYF
DNA: TGTGCCAGCAGTTCTAGGTTAAGGTCTGGAAACACCATATATTTT

J: TRBJ2-7
V: TRBV6-2/TRBV6-3
size: NA
D: TRBD1
length: 18
CDR3: CASSLPPGIRDRGREQYF
DNA: TGTGCCAGCAGTCTTCCCCCTGGGATCCGGGACAGGGGGCGCGAGCAGTACTTC

J: TRBJ1-2
V: TRBV20-1
size: NA
D: TRBD1
length: 13
CDR3: CSASGTATYGYTF
DNA: TGCAGTGCTAGTGGGACAGCCACCTATGGCTACACCTTC

J: TRBJ2-1
V: TRBV9
size: once
D: TRBD2
length: 15
CDR3: CASSESGRAYNEQFF
DNA: TGTGCCAGCAGCGAGAGCGGGAGAGCTTACAATGAGCAGTTCTTC

J: TRBJ1-1
V: TRBV3-1/TRBV3-2
size: NA
D: TRBD1
length: 15
CDR3: CASSLYRGGNTEAFF
DNA: TGTGCCAGCAGCCTATACAGGGGCGGGAACACTGAAGCTTTCTTT

J: TRBJ1-3
V: TRBV21-1
size: once
D: NA
length: 18
CDR3: CASSARDRFFLEWEPIYF
DNA: TGTGCCAGCAGCGCCCGGGACAGGTTTTTTCTGGAGTGGGAGCCCATATATTTT

J: TRBJ1-5
V: TRBV2
size: NA
D: NA
length: 14
CDR3: CASSYVAVNQPQHF
DNA: TGTGCCAGCAGTTACGTGGCCGTCAATCAGCCCCAGCATTTT

J: TRBJ1-1
V: TRBV29-1
size: NA
D: NA
length: 12
CDR3: CSVEDQGPEAFF
DNA: TGCAGCGTTGAAGATCAGGGGCCTGAAGCTTTCTTT

J: TRBJ2-7
V: TRBV27
size: NA
D: TRBD2
length: 14
CDR3: CASSLRGLAREQYF
DNA: TGTGCCAGCAGTTTACGGGGACTAGCGAGGGAGCAGTACTTC

J: TRBJ2-7
V: TRBV7-6
size: NA
D: NA
length: 13
CDR3: CASSLKGTYEQYF
DNA: TGTGCCAGCAGCTTGAAGGGGACCTACGAGCAGTACTTC

J: TRBJ2-2
V: TRBV4-1
size: NA
D: NA
length: 14
CDR3: CASNLARNTGELFF
DNA: TGCGCCAGCAACCTCGCTCGGAACACCGGGGAGCTGTTTTTT

J: TRBJ2-5
V: TRBV7-8
size: NA
D: NA
length: 13
CDR3: CASSLGPKETQYF
DNA: TGTGCCAGCAGCTTAGGGCCCAAAGAGACCCAGTACTTC

J: TRBJ1-2
V: TRBV9
size: NA
D: TRBD1
length: 13
CDR3: CASSGDRGFGYTF
DNA: TGTGCCAGCAGCGGGGACAGGGGATTCGGCTACACCTTC

J: TRBJ1-5
V: TRBV5-6
size: NA
D: NA
length: 14
CDR3: CASSVGLVVQPQHF
DNA: TGTGCCAGCAGCGTGGGTCTTGTGGTTCAGCCCCAGCATTTT

J: TRBJ1-1
V: TRBV2
size: NA
D: TRBD1
length: 14
CDR3: CARARQGLNTEAFF
DNA: TGTGCCAGGGCAAGACAGGGATTAAACACTGAAGCTTTCTTT

J: TRBJ2-1
V: TRBV6-4
size: NA
D: TRBD2
length: 15
CDR3: CASSEASGSYNEQFF
DNA: TGTGCCAGCAGTGAGGCTAGCGGATCCTACAATGAGCAGTTCTTC

J: TRBJ1-1
V: TRBV27
size: NA
D: TRBD1
length: 15
CDR3: CASSWTGDVNTEAFF
DNA: TGTGCCAGCTCCTGGACAGGGGATGTAAACACTGAAGCTTTCTTT

J: TRBJ2-3
V: TRBV11-2
size: NA
D: TRBD2
length: 16
CDR3: CASSLLAGGNTDTQYF
DNA: TGTGCCAGCAGCTTACTAGCGGGAGGCAACACAGATACGCAGTATTTT

J: TRBJ1-1
V: TRBV7-2
size: NA
D: TRBD1
length: 14
CDR3: CASSHPTGNTEAFF
DNA: TGTGCCAGCAGCCATCCGACAGGGAATACTGAAGCTTTCTTT

J: TRBJ1-1
V: TRBV29-1
size: once
D: TRBD1
length: 10
CDR3: CSVDRDGAFF
DNA: TGCAGCGTGGACAGGGATGGGGCTTTCTTT

J: TRBJ2-1
V: TRBV18
size: NA
D: TRBD2
length: 15
CDR3: CASSRGLAGVDEQFF
DNA: TGTGCCAGCTCACGGGGACTAGCGGGGGTAGATGAGCAGTTCTTC

J: TRBJ2-1
V: TRBV15
size: NA
D: NA
length: 16
CDR3: CATSRDRQGSYNEQFF
DNA: TGTGCCACCAGCAGAGATCGGCAGGGATCCTACAATGAGCAGTTCTTC

J: TRBJ1-1
V: TRBV10-3
size: NA
D: NA
length: 15
CDR3: CAISEDVGPNTEAFF
DNA: TGTGCCATCAGTGAGGACGTAGGACCAAACACTGAAGCTTTCTTT

J: TRBJ2-6
V: TRBV7-2
size: few
D: NA
length: 16
CDR3: CASSLGGGTGANVLTF
DNA: TGTGCCAGCAGCTTGGGAGGGGGAACTGGGGCCAACGTCCTGACTTTC

J: TRBJ2-7
V: TRBV19
size: NA
D: NA
length: 15
CDR3: CASSIGAGLDYEQYF
DNA: TGTGCCAGTAGTATAGGAGCGGGCCTCGACTACGAGCAGTACTTC

J: TRBJ1-2
V: TRBV6-6
size: NA
D: NA
length: 14
CDR3: CASGRTDEDLGYTF
DNA: TGTGCCAGCGGACGGACAGACGAGGACTTAGGCTACACCTTC

J: TRBJ2-7
V: TRBV21-1
size: NA
D: NA
length: 19
CDR3: CASSKDGGSITGGHYEQYF
DNA: TGTGCCAGCAGCAAAGACGGTGGTAGTATTACAGGGGGGCACTACGAGCAGTACTTC

J: TRBJ2-2
V: TRBV9
size: NA
D: NA
length: 12
CDR3: CASGGNTGELFF
DNA: TGTGCCAGCGGGGGAAACACCGGGGAGCTGTTTTTT

J: TRBJ1-1
V: TRBV27
size: NA
D: NA
length: 16
CDR3: CASSSSRGAANTEAFF
DNA: TGTGCCAGCAGTTCCTCCCGCGGAGCGGCGAACACTGAAGCTTTCTTT

J: TRBJ1-5
V: TRBV30
size: NA
D: NA
length: 15
CDR3: CAWSATGTAGQPQHF
DNA: TGTGCCTGGAGTGCGACCGGGACCGCAGGTCAGCCCCAGCATTTT